The present T cell receptor beta chain was sequenced within a study of T cell repertoires in aging, cancer and after chemotherapy. Study-wide background: Clear clonal overlap appeared across healthy donor samples taken over several months to years.

A mixed TRB-A/B primer pool amplified rearranged TRB by multiplex touch-down PCR. Each CDR3 protein gets one entry after TCRdb re-called the multiplex PCR reads with MiXCR. In the table there are approximately 10,000 distinct CDR3 sequences, less than 30% of which are singletons. Notes on the study in general: Healthy donors lost TCR diversity with age mainly through richness, cancer patients through richness and evenness. These repertoire data do not allow conclusions about immunological memory after chemotherapy. Compared with age-matched healthy donors, untreated hematological or solid cancer patients showed higher blood TCR clonality.

As to this clonotype: Its antigen is still unknown.

The template was genomic DNA from peripheral blood, not RNA. The receptor was derived from a human donor in good health. The sample comprised blood.

The CDR3 DNA reads TGTGCCAGCAGCTTAAGGGGTACAGGGGGCGGGGGAGTTGAGCAGTTCTTC. Its translation is CASSLRGTGGGGVEQFF. The chain combines TRBV11-2 with TRBJ2-1, with TRBD1 matching over 9 bases. Germline CDR1 reads SGHAT; CDR2 reads FQNNGV. V gave up 2 bases and J gave up 9 bases; unmatched junction bases: 14. This CDR3 region has 17 residues.